This TCR beta chain was captured in a study of spatial heterogeneity in lung cancer. Trimming shortened V by 11 bases and J by 2 bases, and 13 bases separated the two germline ends. CDR1 MNHNS and CDR2 SASEGT come from the germline V gene. The CDR3 totals 13 residues. The time point here: sample taken at primary tumor resection. Material for sequencing was whole RNA from tumor, nontumor lung or frozen PBMC, left unsorted. Each molecule of TCR cDNA was tagged with one unique molecular identifier. TCRdb analysed the 5' RACE reads with MiXCR anew, one entry per CDR3 protein. The sample shows some 6,100 distinct CDR3 sequences, around 13% of them seen only once. This clonotype appeared many times. Found in a library prepared for alpha chains, this beta chain is an off-target read, and its abundance has little meaning.

V and J are TRBV6-1 and TRBJ1-5; D uncertain. This sequence originates from a human donor with early-stage non-small cell lung cancer. The specimen was lung tissue, collected at surgery. Here the CDR3 reads CAHSATGNQPQHF. CDR3 coding DNA: TGTGCCCATTCCGCTACGGGCAATCAGCCCCAGCATTTT.